This T cell receptor beta chain was profiled in a study of blood T cell repertoires in COVID-19. About the study: Samples taken during acute and convalescent COVID-19 were collected in the United States, Italy and Spain. PBMCs, B-cell-depleted T cells, or T cells provided the cDNA or gDNA that made up the material.

Germline CDR1 and CDR2: SGHNT and YYREEE (reference sequence). The CDR3 contains 15 residues. The germline V and J ends were trimmed by 7 bases and 4 bases, with 18 bases remaining between them. Authors' data handling: Reference gene primer amplification in the assay estimated nucleated cell counts. The protocol was immunoSEQ multiplex PCR, while the TCRdb copy is restricted to in-frame clones and leaves out a portion. V, J and clone size are taken as reported in that table, and D and trimming were inferred from the DNA itself. This table has some 80,000 clones, about four fifths appearing once. V is TRBV5-4 and J is TRBJ2-1; possible D gene TRBD2, 6 bases. This clonotype was obtained from a woman of 80 years or more with active or convalescent COVID-19. Material for sequencing was peripheral blood. The CDR3: CASPHPGERYNEQFF. CDR3 nucleotide sequence: TGTGCCAGCCCACATCCGGGGGAGCGATACAATGAGCAGTTCTTC.